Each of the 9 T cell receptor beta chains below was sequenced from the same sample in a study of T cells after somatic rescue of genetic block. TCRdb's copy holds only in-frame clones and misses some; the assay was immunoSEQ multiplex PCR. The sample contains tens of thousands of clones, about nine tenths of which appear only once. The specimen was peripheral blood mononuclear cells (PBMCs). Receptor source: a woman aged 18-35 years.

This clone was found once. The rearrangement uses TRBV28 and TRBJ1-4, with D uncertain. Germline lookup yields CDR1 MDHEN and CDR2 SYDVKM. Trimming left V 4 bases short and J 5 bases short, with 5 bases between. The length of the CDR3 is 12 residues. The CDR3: CASSSLNEKLFF. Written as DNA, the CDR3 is TGTGCCAGCAGTTCCTTGAATGAAAAACTGTTTTTT.

The CDR3 here is CASSIRDSQYNEQFF. In DNA, the CDR3 is TGTGCCAGCAGTATCAGGGACAGTCAGTACAATGAGCAGTTCTTC. The chain has TRBV6-5 and TRBJ2-1; the match to TRBD1 covers 7 bases. Germline values: CDR1 MNHEY, CDR2 SVGAGI. The CDR3 totals 15 residues. The J segment lost 4 bases and the V segment lost 5 bases, leaving 8 bases of the junction unmatched.

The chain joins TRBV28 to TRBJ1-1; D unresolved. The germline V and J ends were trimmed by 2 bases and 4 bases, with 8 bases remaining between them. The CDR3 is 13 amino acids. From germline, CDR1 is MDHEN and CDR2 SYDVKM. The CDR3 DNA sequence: TGTGCCAGCAGTTTAAGGCGGTCCACTGAAGCTTTCTTT. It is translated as CASSLRRSTEAFF.

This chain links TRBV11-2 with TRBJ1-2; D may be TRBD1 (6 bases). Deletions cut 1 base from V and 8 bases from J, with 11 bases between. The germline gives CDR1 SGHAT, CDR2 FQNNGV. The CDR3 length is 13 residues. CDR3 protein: CASSLVGRGGYTF. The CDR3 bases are TGTGCCAGCAGCTTAGTTGGCAGGGGCGGCTACACCTTC.

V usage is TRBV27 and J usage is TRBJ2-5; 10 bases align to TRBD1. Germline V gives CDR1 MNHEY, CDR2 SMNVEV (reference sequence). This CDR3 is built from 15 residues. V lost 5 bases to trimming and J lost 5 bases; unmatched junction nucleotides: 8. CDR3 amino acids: CASSPRDRGGETQYF. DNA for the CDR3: TGTGCCAGCAGTCCCCGGGACAGGGGTGGGGAGACCCAGTACTTC.

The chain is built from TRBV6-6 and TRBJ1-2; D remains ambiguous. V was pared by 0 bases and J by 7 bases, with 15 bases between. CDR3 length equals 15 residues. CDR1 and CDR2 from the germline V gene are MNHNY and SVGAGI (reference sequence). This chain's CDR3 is CASSYSELGRRGYTF. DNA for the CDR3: TGTGCCAGCAGTTACTCCGAGCTCGGCAGACGTGGCTACACCTTC.

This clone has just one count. This chain's CDR3 is CASSPGGDSYEQYF. The CDR3 DNA reads TGTGCCAGCAGCCCAGGTGGAGACTCCTACGAGCAGTACTTC. The chain recombines TRBV7-4 with TRBJ2-7; D is undetermined. CDR3 length equals 14 residues. Trimming removed 5 bases at V and 0 bases at J, with 11 bases between. Germline V CDR1 and CDR2: SGHVT, SQSDAQ.

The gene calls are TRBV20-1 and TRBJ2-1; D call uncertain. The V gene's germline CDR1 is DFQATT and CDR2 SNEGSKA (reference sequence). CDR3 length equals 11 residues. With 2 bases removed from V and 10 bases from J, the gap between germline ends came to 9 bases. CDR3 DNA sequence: TGCAGTGCTAGAAGTCTGTACGAGCAGTTCTTC. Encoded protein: CSARSLYEQFF.

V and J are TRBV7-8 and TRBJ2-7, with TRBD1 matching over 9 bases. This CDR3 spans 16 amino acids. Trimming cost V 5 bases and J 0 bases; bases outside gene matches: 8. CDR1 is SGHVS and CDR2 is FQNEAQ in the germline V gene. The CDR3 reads CASSPRDRVSSYEQYF. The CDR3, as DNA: TGTGCCAGCAGCCCAAGGGACAGGGTGAGCTCCTACGAGCAGTACTTC.